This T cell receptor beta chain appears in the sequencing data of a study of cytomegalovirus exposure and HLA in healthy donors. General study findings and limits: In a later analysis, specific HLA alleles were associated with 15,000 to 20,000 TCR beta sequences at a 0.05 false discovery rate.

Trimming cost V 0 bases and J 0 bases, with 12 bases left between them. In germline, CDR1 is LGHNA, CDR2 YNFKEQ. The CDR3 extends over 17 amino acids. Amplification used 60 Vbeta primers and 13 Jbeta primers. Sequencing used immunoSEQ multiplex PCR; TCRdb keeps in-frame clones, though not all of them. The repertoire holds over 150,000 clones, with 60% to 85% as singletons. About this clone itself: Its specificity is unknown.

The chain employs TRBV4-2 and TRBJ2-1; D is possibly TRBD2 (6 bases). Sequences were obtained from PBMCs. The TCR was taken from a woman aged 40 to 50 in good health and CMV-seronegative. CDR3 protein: CASSQEWRGSSYNEQFF. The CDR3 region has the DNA TGTGCCAGCAGCCAAGAATGGCGGGGAAGCTCCTACAATGAGCAGTTCTTC.